This is a list of T cell receptor beta chains from one sample in a study of T cell changes during pregnancy in multiple sclerosis. Profiled with immunoSEQ multiplex PCR; TCRdb holds only in-frame clones, not every one. This table holds about 35,000 clones, 90% to 95% found once. This sample comprised CD4+ T cells from peripheral blood mononuclear cells, obtained in the third trimester of pregnancy. These receptors all come from a female donor in good health, enrolled as a control in a pregnancy study. CDR3s include the opening cysteine and the closing phenylalanine or tryptophan. A D gene is named only where the DNA matches it firmly. Some rows mark clone size as missing; the rest say once, few, many or name a class of expanded clone.

j_gene,d_gene,v_gene,abundance,CDR3nt,CDR3aa
TRBJ2-1,TRBD1,TRBV9,-,TGTGCCAGCAGCGTAGCCTCGGGACAGTACAATGAGCAGTTCTTC,CASSVASGQYNEQFF
TRBJ2-5,TRBD2,TRBV7-2,-,TGTGCCAGCAGCTTAGTCGGGCTAGCGGCACAAGAGACCCAGTACTTC,CASSLVGLAAQETQYF
TRBJ1-1,-,TRBV6-6,few,TGTGCCAGCAGTTACCCTGAGGGGGGGGAGCGGACTGAAGCTTTCTTT,CASSYPEGGERTEAFF
TRBJ1-2,TRBD1,TRBV7-9,-,TGTGCCAGCAGCCCCATAAGAGGGGGCGGCTATGGCTACACCTTC,CASSPIRGGGYGYTF
TRBJ1-5,TRBD1,TRBV4-1,-,TGCGCCAGCAGCCAACCAAGACAGGGGCGCAATCAGCCCCAGCATTTT,CASSQPRQGRNQPQHF
TRBJ1-3,-,TRBV7-9,-,TGTGCCAGCAGCTACAGGGCCGGCTCTGGAAACACCATATATTTT,CASSYRAGSGNTIYF
TRBJ1-1,-,TRBV19,-,TGTGCCAGTAGGGGGCCAATGAACACTGAAGCTTTCTTT,CASRGPMNTEAFF
TRBJ2-7,TRBD2,TRBV28,-,TGTGCCAGCAGGCCGCCACCGGGACTAGCGCTGAGCTCCTACGAGCAGTACTTC,CASRPPPGLALSSYEQYF
TRBJ2-2,TRBD2,TRBV7-8,-,TGTGCCAGCAGCTTAGGGGGGACTATAGGGGCGGGGGAGCTGTTTTTT,CASSLGGTIGAGELFF
TRBJ1-4,TRBD1,TRBV5-8,-,TGTGCCAGCAGCTTGGCAGGGGGCACAACTAATGAAAAACTGTTTTTT,CASSLAGGTTNEKLFF
TRBJ2-7,-,TRBV28,once,TGTGCCAGCAGTTTGGGGTCTAGCGTAGCCTACGAGCAGTACTTC,CASSLGSSVAYEQYF
TRBJ2-1,-,TRBV27,-,TGTGCCAGCAGTTGGGTTCCGGGGACTGGCTACAATGAGCAGTTCTTC,CASSWVPGTGYNEQFF
TRBJ1-2,-,TRBV5-1,-,TGCGCCAGCAGCGAGACAGGATCTTCCTATGGCTACACCTTC,CASSETGSSYGYTF
TRBJ2-7,-,TRBV19,-,TGTGCCAGTAGTATTACTCAGGCCGACTCCTACGAGCAGTACTTC,CASSITQADSYEQYF
TRBJ2-7,-,TRBV5-4,-,TGTGCCAGCAGCTTTAGGGGGATCCCCTACGAGCAGTACTTC,CASSFRGIPYEQYF
TRBJ2-7,-,TRBV10-1,-,TGCGCCAGCAGTGATGTCAGCGTTTACGAGCAGTACTTC,CASSDVSVYEQYF
TRBJ1-5,-,TRBV19,-,TGTGCCAGTAGTATATTGGGGGGGATCGGGCTGAATCAGCCCCAGCATTTT,CASSILGGIGLNQPQHF
TRBJ1-2,-,TRBV7-9,-,TGTGCCAGCCAGCCGGCGGCAGCCTATGGCTACACCTTC,CASQPAAAYGYTF
TRBJ1-6,-,TRBV5-1,-,TGCGCCAGCAGTTCACAGAATTCACCCCTCCACTTT,CASSSQNSPLHF
TRBJ1-1,TRBD1,TRBV7-9,-,TGTGCCAGCAGCTTAACCGGGACAGGGAACACTGAAGCTTTCTTT,CASSLTGTGNTEAFF
TRBJ1-4,-,TRBV28,once,TGTGCCAGCAGTCAGAGCGGGGACACTAATGAAAAACTGTTTTTT,CASSQSGDTNEKLFF
TRBJ2-7,TRBD1,TRBV10-1,-,TGCGCCAGAACCGGACAGGGCATCCCCTACGAGCAGTACTTC,CARTGQGIPYEQYF
TRBJ2-7,TRBD2,TRBV27,-,TGTGCCAGCAGTTTATCAGATTATTACGGGACGGGAGGCTACGAGCAGTACTTC,CASSLSDYYGTGGYEQYF
TRBJ2-1,TRBD2,TRBV28,-,TGTGCCAGCAGCAAAGGGGGGGCTAGCGGGCACAATGAGCAGTTCTTC,CASSKGGASGHNEQFF
TRBJ1-1,TRBD1,TRBV4-1,-,TGCGCCAGCAGCCAAGAAGGACAGGGAAACACTGAAGCTTTCTTT,CASSQEGQGNTEAFF
TRBJ1-5,-,TRBV15,once,TGTGCCACCAGCAGAGTGCGGGGGGGTGTGGATAGCAATCAGCCCCAGCATTTT,CATSRVRGGVDSNQPQHF
TRBJ1-6,-,TRBV7-9,-,TGTGCCAGCAGCACGACAGGACCGAAAAATTCACCCCTCCACTTT,CASSTTGPKNSPLHF
TRBJ1-2,TRBD1,TRBV2,-,TGTGCCAGCAGCCTAGGGGGCCGGGCCAGGGGCTACACCTTC,CASSLGGRARGYTF
TRBJ1-5,TRBD1,TRBV2,few,TGTGCCAGCAGTGAGACAGGGAAAAATCAGCCCCAGCATTTT,CASSETGKNQPQHF
TRBJ2-2,TRBD1,TRBV6-4,-,TGTGCCAGCAGTGGCGACAGGGGTGAGGTAGCCGGGGAGCTGTTTTTT,CASSGDRGEVAGELFF
TRBJ1-3,-,TRBV4-3,-,TGCGCCAGCAGCCAAGATAGTAACAGCCGAAACACCATATATTTT,CASSQDSNSRNTIYF
TRBJ2-3,TRBD2,TRBV4-2,-,TGTGCCAGCAGCCAAGATGGGACTAGCGGGAGTTTGAAGTATTTT,CASSQDGTSGSLKYF
TRBJ1-2,TRBD1,TRBV7-3,-,TGTGCCAGCAGCTTAACCGGAGGGACAGCCCACTATGGCTACACCTTC,CASSLTGGTAHYGYTF
TRBJ1-6,TRBD1,TRBV7-6,-,TGTGCCAGCAGCTTAGGGATACAGGGGATCTATAATTCACCCCTCCACTTT,CASSLGIQGIYNSPLHF
TRBJ1-1,-,TRBV6-1,-,TGTGCCAGCAGAGACAAGAACACTGAAGCTTTCTTT,CASRDKNTEAFF
TRBJ2-2,TRBD2,TRBV4-1,-,TGCGCCAGCAGCCAAGTTTGGGGGGGGAAGACCGGGGAGCTGTTTTTT,CASSQVWGGKTGELFF
TRBJ1-5,-,TRBV19,once,TGTGCCAGTGGTCTAGGTCGGGATCAGCCCCAGCATTTT,CASGLGRDQPQHF
TRBJ2-7,TRBD2,TRBV30,-,TGTGCCTGGGATACGACGGGGGGGCAGTACTTC,CAWDTTGGQYF
TRBJ1-6,-,TRBV5-8,-,TGTGCCAGCAGCTTCATGGGTTCAGGGGATTCACCCCTCCACTTT,CASSFMGSGDSPLHF
TRBJ1-5,TRBD1,TRBV19,-,TGTGCCAGTAGCGAGGGACAGGGGAATCAGCCCCAGCATTTT,CASSEGQGNQPQHF
TRBJ2-6,TRBD2,TRBV4-2,-,TGTGCCAGCAGCCAAGGGACTAGCGGTGCCTCTGGGGCCAACGTCCTGACTTTC,CASSQGTSGASGANVLTF
TRBJ1-2,TRBD1,TRBV7-9,few,TGTGCCAGCAGCCATTACGGGACAGGGGAGGGAGGCTACACCTTC,CASSHYGTGEGGYTF
TRBJ1-6,-,TRBV6-6,-,TGTGCCAGCAGTTACTCACACTGGGGGGAGGCTCTCCACTTT,CASSYSHWGEALHF
TRBJ2-7,TRBD1,TRBV28,-,TGTGCCAGCAGTTTGGCAGGGGGCTACGAGCAGTACTTC,CASSLAGGYEQYF
TRBJ1-2,-,TRBV5-1,-,TGCGCCAGCAGCTTGGGGCCGACATCTTCCTATGGCTACACCTTC,CASSLGPTSSYGYTF